The 17 T cell receptor beta chains below all came from one sample that was sequenced in a study of identical twins. TCRdb processed the 5' RACE reads anew with MiXCR; each CDR3 protein has one entry. The sample lists about 300,000 distinct CDR3 sequences, 9% to 15% occurring once. This sample also appeared in a second study, on yellow fever vaccine responses in identical twins.

The material sequenced was CD8+ T cells sorted from blood. The receptors were gathered from a woman aged 18-29 years in good health.

In this sample, this clonotype turned up a few times. The chain combines TRBV2 with TRBJ2-2; no firm D call. The CDR3 is 11 residues long. V shed 6 bases and J shed 6 bases, with 5 bases lying between them. Germline lookup yields CDR1 SNHLY and CDR2 FYNNEI. CDR3 coding DNA: TGTGCCAGCAGGAGTGCCGGGGAGCTGTTTTTT. Translated: CASRSAGELFF.

This clonotype was detected ten times or more. This rearrangement joins TRBV4-1 to TRBJ1-2, with D possibly matching TRBD1 (6 bases). Trimming removed 7 bases from V and 4 bases from J, with 22 bases in between. This CDR3 is 16 amino acids long. Per the germline V gene, CDR1 is MGHRA and CDR2 is YSYEKL. CDR3 bases: TGCGCCAGCACCCCCAAAGGAAGTCGGACAGCCTATGGCTACACCTTC. Protein product: CASTPKGSRTAYGYTF.

There are a few counts of this clonotype. The V and J genes are TRBV15 and TRBJ2-7; 8 bases fit TRBD2. CDR1 is LNHNV, CDR2 YYDKDF, per germline (reference sequence). With 3 bases clipped from V and 2 bases from J, the junction kept 6 bases outside the gene matches. The CDR3 sequence is 15 residues long. The CDR3 is CATSSRERGTYEQYF. The CDR3, as DNA: TGTGCCACCAGCAGCCGGGAGCGGGGGACCTACGAGCAGTACTTC. Looking up the rest from reference TRBV15 and TRBJ2-7 gives the full variable domain: DAMVIQNPRYQVTQFGKPVTLSCSQTLNHNVMYWYQQKSSQAPKLLFHYYDKDFNNEADTPDNFQSRRPNTSFCFLDIRSPGLGDTAMYLCATSSRERGTYEQYFGPGTRLTVT.

The chain couples TRBV3-1 to TRBJ2-1; D assignment may be TRBD1 or TRBD2 (5 bases each). The CDR3 sequence is 15 residues long. Germline loops: CDR1 LGHDT, CDR2 YNNKEL (reference sequence). The germline V and J ends were trimmed by 0 bases and 7 bases, with 13 bases remaining between them. The CDR3 DNA reads TGTGCCAGCAGCCAAGATCCAGGGCTAGCAAATGAGCAGTTCTTC. Translated: CASSQDPGLANEQFF.

The J gene is TRBJ2-2, the V gene TRBV28; no clear D gene. V lost 7 bases, J lost 3 bases, and 15 bases lay in between. CDR1 is MDHEN and CDR2 is SYDVKM in the germline V gene. The CDR3 is 15 amino acids. CDR3 sequence: CASNQGTEHTGELFF. The CDR3 bases are TGTGCCAGCAACCAAGGAACGGAACACACCGGGGAGCTGTTTTTT. Combining the CDR3 with reference TRBV28 and TRBJ2-2 gives the whole variable domain DVKVTQSSRYLVKRTGEKVFLECVQDMDHENMFWYRQDPGLGLRLIYFSYDVKMKEKGDIPEGYSVSREKKERFSLILESASTNQTSMYLCASNQGTEHTGELFFGEGSRLTVL.

The gene calls are TRBV20-1 and TRBJ2-4, with TRBD2 matching over 12 bases. The length of the CDR3 is 17 residues. V lost 2 bases, J lost 5 bases, and 10 bases stayed unmatched. Germline V CDR1 and CDR2: DFQATT, SNEGSKA (reference sequence). In nucleotides, the CDR3 is TGCAGTGCTAGAACCCCGACTAGCGGGAGACTAGAAAACATTCAGTACTTC. Protein product: CSARTPTSGRLENIQYF.

This clonotype was observed once. DNA of the CDR3: TGTGCCAGCAGTGAAGAGGACACAACGGGAGGTGAGCAGTTCTTC. This translates into CASSEEDTTGGEQFF. This sequence joins TRBV6-1 and TRBJ2-1, with 7 bases aligning to TRBD2. This CDR3 contains 15 residues. The V and J ends lost 1 base and 9 bases, in that order; junction bases with no gene match: 9. The germline V gene has CDR1 MNHNS and CDR2 SASEGT.

The chain combines TRBV4-1 with TRBJ1-6; the D gene is possibly TRBD1 (6 bases). Germline V CDR1 and CDR2: MGHRA, YSYEKL. V gave up 3 bases and J gave up 0 bases, with 9 bases separating them. This CDR3 has 16 amino acids. CDR3 in amino acids: CASSQDSSSYNSPLHF. In DNA, the CDR3 is TGCGCCAGCAGCCAGGACAGTAGCTCCTATAATTCACCCCTCCACTTT.

The chain is built from TRBV11-1 and TRBJ2-2; 9 bases are shared with TRBD2. V was pared by 5 bases and J by 0 bases, with 10 bases of the junction left unmatched. The germline V gene encodes CDR1 SGHAT and CDR2 FQDESV (reference sequence). This CDR3 is built from 18 residues. CDR3 sequence: CASSPPVTSGSNTGELFF. In DNA form, the CDR3 reads TGTGCCAGCAGCCCCCCCGTGACTAGCGGTTCGAACACCGGGGAGCTGTTTTTT. Variable domain in full (rest from reference TRBV11-1 and TRBJ2-2): EAEVAQSPRYKITEKSQAVAFWCDPISGHATLYWYRQILGQGPELLVQFQDESVVDDSQLPKDRFSAERLKGVDSTLKIQPAELGDSAMYLCASSPPVTSGSNTGELFFGEGSRLTVL.

The chain is built from TRBV12-3 or TRBV12-4 and TRBJ1-6; 8 bases are shared with TRBD1. CDR3 length: 14 residues. Losses at the gene ends were 7 bases for V and 10 bases for J; bases not matched to a gene: 9. The CDR3 protein is CASNDQGAGSPLHF. The CDR3 DNA reads as TGTGCCAGCAACGATCAGGGGGCTGGATCACCCCTCCACTTT.

This clonotype was counted at least ten times. This rearrangement joins TRBV10-3 to TRBJ2-5; tentative D call: TRBD2 (7 bases). The V and J ends lost 4 bases and 2 bases respectively, with 20 bases between them. The CDR3 length is 17 residues. Germline V gene data show CDR1 as ENHRY and CDR2 as SYGVKD. The CDR3 spells CAISGAIGGPFQETQYF. Written as DNA, the CDR3 is TGTGCCATCAGTGGTGCGATCGGGGGGCCGTTTCAAGAGACCCAGTACTTC.

The chain employs TRBV7-9 and TRBJ2-1, with D unclear. Trimming stripped 7 bases from V and 5 bases from J, with 9 bases between. The length of the CDR3 is 12 residues. Germline V CDR1 and CDR2: SEHNR, FQNEAQ (reference sequence). CDR3 protein: CASTALHNEQFF. The CDR3 DNA is TGTGCCAGCACTGCCCTACACAATGAGCAGTTCTTC.

This clonotype has a count of ten or more. The chain is built from TRBV27 and TRBJ2-1; TRBD2 matches at 10 bases. J was trimmed by 5 bases and V by 7 bases; bases with no gene match: 14. The germline CDR1 and CDR2 sequences are MNHEY and SMNVEV (reference sequence). The CDR3 length is 17 residues. CDR3 sequence (DNA): TGTGCCAGCACCGTAAACCCGGGACTAGCGAGTCACAATGAGCAGTTCTTC. Residues: CASTVNPGLASHNEQFF.

The sample holds many counts of this clonotype. The rearrangement uses TRBV12-3 or TRBV12-4 and TRBJ2-2; D might be TRBD1 (6 bases). This CDR3 has 15 amino acids. Trimming shortened V by 4 bases and J by 2 bases, and 11 bases separated the two germline ends. CDR3 in amino acids: CASSSPGHNTGELFF. In DNA, the CDR3 is TGTGCCAGCAGTTCCCCGGGACACAACACCGGGGAGCTGTTTTTT.

A few counts support this clonotype. The V and J genes are TRBV9 and TRBJ2-1, with 10 bases fitting TRBD1. Germline-derived CDR1 and CDR2 are SGDLS and YYNGEE. V trimming: 3 bases; J trimming: 3 bases; junction bases outside the gene matches: 3. The CDR3 contains 15 residues. The CDR3 here is CASSEGDRGYNEQFF. The CDR3 DNA sequence: TGTGCCAGCAGCGAGGGGGACAGGGGCTACAATGAGCAGTTCTTC.

This clonotype turned up a few times. The chain combines TRBV7-6 with TRBJ2-7, with 8 bases matching TRBD1. The CDR3 covers 14 residues. CDR1 SGHVS and CDR2 FNYEAQ come from the germline V gene. J gave up 4 bases and V 4 bases, and 6 bases lay outside the gene matches. The CDR3 sequence: CASSSGGSAYEQYF. DNA for the CDR3: TGTGCCAGCAGCTCAGGGGGCAGCGCGTACGAGCAGTACTTC.

The sample holds a few counts of this clonotype. V gene TRBV11-3 combines with J gene TRBJ2-1; 10 nucleotides match TRBD2. The CDR3 has 14 residues. The germline V gene has CDR1 SGHNT and CDR2 YENEEA. V lost 4 bases and J lost 9; bases outside the gene matches: 6. In DNA form, the CDR3 reads TGTGCCAGCAGCTCCCTAGCGGGAGAGATTGAGCAGTTCTTC. This codes for CASSSLAGEIEQFF.